This T cell receptor (beta chain) was profiled in a study of T cell repertoires in ileal Crohn's disease. Study as a whole: All patients had surgery for stricturing (around 60%) or penetrating (about 40%) disease. Study findings and constraints: Clonal expansions were more frequent in active smokers than non-smokers at surgery.

Notes on this clone: No antigen is known for it.

Repertoires were generated with immunoSEQ multiplex PCR, while TCRdb's copy carries only in-frame clones and drops some. This table has roughly 16,000 clones, just over 90% appearing once. This clonotype was sampled from an adult with Crohn's disease. Sequenced input: ileal tissue.

The CDR3 sequence is CASSLRPTGGLEEKLFF. DNA for the CDR3: TGCGCCAGCAGCTTGCGGCCCACAGGGGGCTTAGAGGAAAAACTGTTTTTT. The genes are TRBV5-1 and TRBJ1-4, with 9 bases that match TRBD1. V lost 1 base to trimming and J lost 8 bases; unmatched junction nucleotides: 12. This CDR3 is built from 17 residues. Germline-derived CDR1 and CDR2 are SGHRS and YFSETQ.